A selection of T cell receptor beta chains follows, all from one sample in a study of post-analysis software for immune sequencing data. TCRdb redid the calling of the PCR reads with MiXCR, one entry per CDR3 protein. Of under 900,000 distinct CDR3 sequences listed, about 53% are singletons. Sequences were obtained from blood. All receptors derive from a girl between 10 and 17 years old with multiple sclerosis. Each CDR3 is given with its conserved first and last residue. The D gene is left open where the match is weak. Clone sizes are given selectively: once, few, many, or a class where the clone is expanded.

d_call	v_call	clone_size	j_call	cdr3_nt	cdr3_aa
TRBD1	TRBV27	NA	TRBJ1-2	TGTGCCAGCAGTTGTTACAGGGGAACAAACTATGGCTACACCTTC	CASSCYRGTNYGYTF
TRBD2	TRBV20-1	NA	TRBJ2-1	TGCAGTGCTAGACGATTTAGCGGGGGGGATAATGATGAGCAGTTCTTC	CSARRFSGGDNDEQFF
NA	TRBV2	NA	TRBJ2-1	TGTGCCAGCGGGCGGGACGGCCCCTACAATGAGCAGTTCTTC	CASGRDGPYNEQFF
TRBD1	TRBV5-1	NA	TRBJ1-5	TGCGCCAGCAGTATGGGACAGGGCAATCAGCCCCAGCATTTT	CASSMGQGNQPQHF
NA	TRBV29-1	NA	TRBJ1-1	TGCAGCGTTGAGGTCCGGGGTGAAGCTTTCTTT	CSVEVRGEAFF
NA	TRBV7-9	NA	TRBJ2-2	TGTGCCAGCAGCTTAGTCGACTATGACACCGGGGAGCTGTTTTTT	CASSLVDYDTGELFF
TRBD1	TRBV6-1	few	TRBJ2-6	TGTGCCAGCAGTCCTAAGACAGGGGTGGCTGGGGCCAACGTCCTGACTTTC	CASSPKTGVAGANVLTF
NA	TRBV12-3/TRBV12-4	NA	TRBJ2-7	TGTGCCAGCAGGCCGGGAGCAGGCGTGAGCTACGAGCAGTACTTC	CASRPGAGVSYEQYF
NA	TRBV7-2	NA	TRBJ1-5	TGTGCCAGCAGCCTGGGCCGGGGTAGCAATCAGCCCCAGCATTTT	CASSLGRGSNQPQHF
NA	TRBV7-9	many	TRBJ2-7	TGTGCCAGCAGCCCCACAGGTGTTTACGAGCAGTACTTC	CASSPTGVYEQYF
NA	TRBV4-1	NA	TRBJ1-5	TGCGCCAGCAGCCAAGATCCGAGACAGCCCCAGCATTTT	CASSQDPRQPQHF
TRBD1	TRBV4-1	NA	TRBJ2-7	TGCGCCAGCAGCCAGAACAGGGGGCGAGTTCCCTACGAGCAGTACTTC	CASSQNRGRVPYEQYF
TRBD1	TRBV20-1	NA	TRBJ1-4	TGCAGTGCTAGCCAGGGGGGGGAAAAACTGTTTTTT	CSASQGGEKLFF
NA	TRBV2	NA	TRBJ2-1	TGTGCCAGCAGTGAGCTACTAGCTCCCAGGCAGTTCTTC	CASSELLAPRQFF